One sample yielded the 8 T cell receptor beta chains listed below, sequenced in a study of cytomegalovirus exposure and HLA in healthy donors. The data were produced by immunoSEQ multiplex PCR, yet TCRdb's version contains in-frame clones alone and is incomplete. The sample records tens of thousands of clones, more than 85% being singletons. The sequenced sample was PBMCs. Source of these receptors: a woman younger than 35 in good health and CMV-seronegative.

The chain links TRBV6-1 to TRBJ2-2; D not resolved. Germline assignment: CDR1 MNHNS and CDR2 SASEGT. The CDR3 consists of 14 residues. The ends were cut back, 7 bases at V and 0 bases at J, with 9 bases in the middle. CDR3 nucleotides: TGTGCCAGCATGGGTGGAGCGAACACCGGGGAGCTGTTTTTT. Its protein is CASMGGANTGELFF.

The rearrangement joins TRBV5-6 to TRBJ2-7; 7 nucleotides line up with TRBD1. This CDR3 has 14 amino acids. With 3 bases clipped from V and 4 bases from J, the junction kept 7 bases outside the gene matches. The germline V gene has CDR1 SGHDT and CDR2 YYEEEE. The CDR3 region has the DNA TGTGCCAGCAGCTCCCGGACAGGCCCTTACGAGCAGTACTTC. It translates to CASSSRTGPYEQYF.

This chain joins TRBV19 and TRBJ2-2, with D possibly being TRBD1 (5 bases). The germline V gene encodes CDR1 LNHDA and CDR2 SQIVND (reference sequence). The CDR3 runs 14 residues. Between the trimmed V and J ends, which lost 1 base and 4 bases, there was a span of 7 bases. CDR3 residues: CASSIVGRTGELFF. The CDR3 DNA is TGTGCCAGTAGTATAGTGGGGCGCACCGGGGAGCTGTTTTTT.

V usage is TRBV5-1 and J usage is TRBJ2-1; 9 nucleotides match TRBD1. V lost 5 bases to trimming and J lost 2 bases; unmatched junction nucleotides: 5. The CDR3 has 15 residues. Germline V gene data show CDR1 as SGHRS and CDR2 as YFSETQ. The CDR3 sequence is CASSNTGGAYNEQFF. CDR3 DNA: TGCGCCAGCAGTAATACAGGGGGCGCCTACAATGAGCAGTTCTTC.

This clone was observed a single time. The V call is TRBV7-9, the J call TRBJ2-2; D perhaps matches TRBD2 (5 bases). Germline V gives CDR1 SEHNR, CDR2 FQNEAQ (reference sequence). V was cut by 10 bases and J by 1 base, with 16 bases left in between. This CDR3 has 15 amino acids. CDR3 in amino acids: CATTPGGRNTGELFF. For the CDR3, the DNA is TGTGCCACCACCCCGGGTGGGAGGAACACCGGGGAGCTGTTTTTT.

The rearrangement uses TRBV19 and TRBJ2-5; TRBD2 matches at 13 bases. This CDR3 is 18 amino acids long. CDR1 LNHDA and CDR2 SQIVND come from the germline V gene (reference sequence). V lost 1 base, J lost 5 bases, and 10 bases stayed unmatched. CDR3 sequence: CASSIGGTSGTRGETQYF. The CDR3 DNA reads as TGTGCCAGTAGTATAGGGGGGACTAGCGGGACCCGGGGCGAGACCCAGTACTTC.

The DNA for the CDR3 is TGTGCCTGGTACAGGGGGAACGGCGGGGAGCTGTTTTTT. This encodes CAWYRGNGGELFF. This chain links TRBV30 with TRBJ2-2; 8 bases map to TRBD1. V lost 5 bases to trimming and J lost 7 bases; unmatched junction nucleotides: 6. Germline V lookup: CDR1 GTSNPN, CDR2 SVGIG (reference sequence). This CDR3 spans 13 amino acids.

This clone was found once. V usage is TRBV4-3 and J usage is TRBJ2-3, with 9 nucleotides matching TRBD2. The CDR3 loop spans 16 amino acids. Germline lookup yields CDR1 LGHNA and CDR2 YSLEER. The trim removed 0 bases at V and 4 bases at J, leaving 5 bases unmatched. The CDR3 bases are TGCGCCAGCAGCCAAGATCGGGCGGGGGGGGCAGATACGCAGTATTTT. Protein: CASSQDRAGGADTQYF.